A selection of T cell receptor beta chains follows, all from one sample in a study of blood T cell repertoires in COVID-19. Method: immunoSEQ multiplex PCR; TCRdb's copy keeps in-frame clones and lacks some. The table has 170,000 or so clones, around 86% seen once. Sequenced input: peripheral blood. Source of these receptors: an older woman with COVID-19, enrolled during active disease. Both conserved end residues are part of each CDR3. The order of the fields is clone size, J gene, V gene, D gene, CDR3 protein, CDR3 DNA. The D gene is left open where the match is weak. Expanded clones are given a class, and other clones once, few, many or no size at all.

>NA|TRBJ2-1|TRBV9|NA
CASSVAAGSYNEQFF
TGTGCCAGCAGCGTAGCTGCGGGGAGCTACAATGAGCAGTTCTTC
>NA|TRBJ1-6|TRBV5-6|NA
CASSLRGSFDSPLHF
TGTGCCAGCAGCTTGCGAGGGTCGTTCGATTCACCCCTCCACTTT
>NA|TRBJ1-1|TRBV9|NA
CASSVAPPGNTEAFF
TGTGCCAGCAGCGTAGCCCCGCCAGGGAACACTGAAGCTTTCTTT
>NA|TRBJ2-3|TRBV24-1|NA
CATSGGSNTQYF
TGTGCCACCAGTGGTGGCTCCAATACGCAGTATTTT
>NA|TRBJ1-6|TRBV9|NA
CASSVEGGAGKSPLHF
TGTGCCAGCAGCGTAGAAGGCGGGGCAGGGAAATCACCCCTCCACTTT
>NA|TRBJ2-1|TRBV5-4|NA
CASSRSASSYNEQFF
TGTGCCAGCAGCCGTAGCGCGAGCTCCTACAATGAGCAGTTCTTC
>NA|TRBJ2-1|TRBV5-1|TRBD1
CASSSMDRYNEQFF
TGCGCCAGCAGCTCTATGGACAGGTACAATGAGCAGTTCTTC
>NA|TRBJ2-1|TRBV7-3|TRBD2
CASSSTRAGANEQFF
TGTGCCAGCAGCTCCACCAGAGCGGGAGCCAATGAGCAGTTCTTC
>NA|TRBJ2-4|TRBV2|NA
CASRNRLAKNIQYF
TGTGCCAGCAGGAACAGGTTAGCCAAAAACATTCAGTACTTC
>NA|TRBJ1-1|TRBV5-1|NA
CATRPRLSPNTEAFF
TGCGCCACCCGGCCCAGACTGTCTCCGAACACTGAAGCTTTCTTT
>once|TRBJ1-4|TRBV28|NA
CASNPGGREKLFF
TGTGCCAGCAATCCGGGGGGCCGGGAAAAACTGTTTTTT
>NA|TRBJ2-1|TRBV24-1|NA
CATSDLGAGGQNEQFF
TGTGCCACCAGTGATTTAGGGGCTGGTGGTCAGAATGAGCAGTTCTTC
>NA|TRBJ2-1|TRBV24-1|TRBD1
CATSDPGQGRSNEQFF
TGTGCCACCAGTGACCCGGGACAGGGTAGGTCCAATGAGCAGTTCTTC
>NA|TRBJ1-1|TRBV6-2/TRBV6-3|NA
CASSWGGIFSEAFF
TGTGCCAGCAGTTGGGGGGGTATATTTTCTGAAGCTTTCTTT
>NA|TRBJ1-4|TRBV11-2|TRBD1
CASSLGQGLNEKLFF
TGTGCCAGCAGTTTAGGACAGGGGCTTAATGAAAAACTGTTTTTT
>NA|TRBJ1-6|TRBV28|TRBD1
CASRQTGTVNSPLHF
TGTGCCAGCAGACAAACCGGGACAGTAAATTCACCCCTCCACTTT
>once|TRBJ2-1|TRBV27|NA
CASSPLTAFEEQFF
TGTGCCAGCAGTCCCCTCACCGCTTTCGAGGAGCAGTTCTTC
>NA|TRBJ1-5|TRBV6-2/TRBV6-3|NA
CASSKTGSGNQPQHF
TGTGCCAGCAGTAAAACAGGGTCAGGCAATCAGCCCCAGCATTTT
>NA|TRBJ2-7|TRBV28|NA
CASSLTVYEQYF
TGTGCCAGCAGTTTGACAGTATACGAGCAGTACTTC
>NA|TRBJ2-3|TRBV27|TRBD1
CASSRDRVIRADTQYF
TGTGCCAGCAGCCGAGACAGGGTCATTAGGGCAGATACGCAGTATTTT
>NA|TRBJ2-7|TRBV28|TRBD2
CASSPSGRNYEQYF
TGTGCCAGCAGCCCTAGCGGGAGAAACTACGAGCAGTACTTC
>NA|TRBJ2-1|TRBV30|NA
CAWGGASSYNEQFF
TGTGCCTGGGGGGGGGCGAGCTCCTACAATGAGCAGTTCTTC
>NA|TRBJ2-5|TRBV9|TRBD1
CASSGGTGSQETQYF
TGTGCCAGCAGCGGCGGGACAGGGTCACAAGAGACCCAGTACTTC
>NA|TRBJ1-2|TRBV7-9|NA
CASSLVGVSYTF
TGTGCCAGCAGCTTAGTAGGGGTGAGCTACACCTTC
>NA|TRBJ2-2|TRBV7-2|NA
CASSSQGNTGELFF
TGTGCCAGCAGCTCACAGGGGAACACCGGGGAGCTGTTTTTT
>NA|TRBJ2-3|TRBV19|NA
CASSGSSTDTQYF
TGTGCCAGTTCAGGCTCAAGCACAGATACGCAGTATTTT
>NA|TRBJ1-5|TRBV6-5|NA
CASSYDGQQPQHF
TGTGCCAGCAGTTATGACGGACAGCAGCCCCAGCATTTT
>once|TRBJ2-7|TRBV5-4|NA
CASSLAGRDSYEQYF
TGTGCCAGCAGCTTGGCCGGGCGGGACTCCTACGAGCAGTACTTC
>many|TRBJ2-2|TRBV30|NA
CAWSPGHRAGELFF
TGTGCCTGGAGTCCAGGACATCGAGCCGGGGAGCTGTTTTTT
>NA|TRBJ1-5|TRBV6-5|NA
CASSYSSGVNQPQHF
TGTGCCAGCAGTTACAGTTCAGGGGTGAATCAGCCCCAGCATTTT
>NA|TRBJ1-4|TRBV29-1|TRBD1
CSVVTGTAEKLFF
TGCAGCGTCGTTACAGGGACAGCCGAAAAACTGTTTTTT
>NA|TRBJ2-3|TRBV5-6|NA
CASSFRTDFTDTQYF
TGTGCCAGCAGCTTCCGGACAGACTTCACAGATACGCAGTATTTT
>once|TRBJ1-1|TRBV19|NA
CASSIVQATAEAFF
TGTGCCAGTAGTATAGTTCAGGCGACCGCCGAAGCTTTCTTT
>NA|TRBJ2-6|TRBV19|NA
CASSGMLSGGANVLTF
TGTGCCAGTAGCGGAATGTTAAGCGGTGGGGCCAACGTCCTGACTTTC
>NA|TRBJ1-6|TRBV7-2|TRBD1
CASSLQGESPLHF
TGTGCCAGCAGCTTACAGGGGGAGTCACCCCTCCACTTT
>many|TRBJ2-1|TRBV10-1|NA
CASPFGREENEQFF
TGCGCCAGTCCTTTTGGCAGGGAGGAGAATGAGCAGTTCTTC
>NA|TRBJ2-6|TRBV7-3|NA
CASSPQAAGANVLTF
TGTGCCAGCAGCCCCCAGGCTGCCGGGGCCAACGTCCTGACTTTC
>NA|TRBJ2-1|TRBV28|NA
CASETRYNEQFF
TGTGCCAGTGAAACCAGGTACAATGAGCAGTTCTTC
>NA|TRBJ2-7|TRBV3-1/TRBV3-2|TRBD1
CASSRGQGYEQYF
TGTGCCAGCAGCCGCGGACAGGGGTACGAGCAGTACTTC
>NA|TRBJ2-2|TRBV28|NA
CASSPRHLGGELFF
TGTGCCAGCAGTCCTCGACACCTCGGCGGGGAGCTGTTTTTT
>NA|TRBJ1-2|TRBV11-2|NA
CASSLGPGEWYGYTF
TGTGCCAGCAGCTTAGGGCCAGGGGAATGGTATGGCTACACCTTC
>once|TRBJ2-7|TRBV7-2|TRBD1
CASSSRGQGSYEQYF
TGTGCCAGCAGCTCCAGGGGACAGGGGTCCTACGAGCAGTACTTC
>many|TRBJ2-4|TRBV3-1/TRBV3-2|TRBD2
CASSQVSSGRRPAKNIQYF
TGTGCCAGCAGCCAAGTGTCTAGCGGGAGGCGCCCAGCCAAAAACATTCAGTACTTC